Listed here are 28 T cell receptor beta chains from one sample, sequenced in a study of a mutant IDH1 vaccine in newly diagnosed glioma. Time point denoted: week 5, during vaccination. The investigators gave 300 ug of mutant IDH1 20-mer peptide in each vaccine dose, together with topical imiquimod. TCRdb's table, derived via immunoSEQ multiplex PCR, lists solely in-frame clones and lacks some. Of roughly 42,000 clones in the sample, 80% to 90% were seen once. What these receptors recognize is not known. The sample consisted of PBMCs, taken from a glioma patient whose treatment included an IDH1 peptide vaccine. Receptors were obtained from a middle-aged man with glioma.

The J gene is TRBJ2-3, the V gene TRBV4-1; D is ambiguous. This CDR3 comprises 14 residues. The ends were cut back, 5 bases at V and 1 base at J, with 10 bases in the middle. Germline V gene lookup returns CDR1 MGHRA and CDR2 YSYEKL. CDR3: CASSFLRGTDTQYF. CDR3 bases: TGCGCCAGCAGCTTCCTTCGGGGCACAGATACGCAGTATTTT.

The chain joins TRBV4-1 to TRBJ2-3; D may be TRBD1 or TRBD2 (5 bases each). The germline gives CDR1 MGHRA, CDR2 YSYEKL. Trimming took 1 base from V and 5 from J, leaving 10 bases between them. The CDR3 has 14 amino acids. This chain's CDR3 is CASSQAGTGDTQYF. CDR3 nucleotides: TGCGCCAGCAGCCAAGCCGGGACCGGAGATACGCAGTATTTT.

The chain employs TRBV27 and TRBJ2-7; 14 nucleotides line up with TRBD2. Germline CDR1 and CDR2: MNHEY and SMNVEV (reference sequence). V lost 4 bases and J lost 5; bases outside the gene matches: 7. The CDR3 has 16 amino acids. This chain's CDR3 is CASSSAGTSGSHEQYF. The CDR3 nucleotides are TGTGCCAGCAGTTCGGCCGGGACTAGCGGGAGCCACGAGCAGTACTTC.

V and J are TRBV12-5 and TRBJ2-3, with unresolved D. V lost 4 bases to trimming and J lost 9 bases, with 11 bases between them. Germline V gene data show CDR1 as LGHNT and CDR2 as FRNRAP. The CDR3 is 12 amino acids. CDR3 in DNA: TGTGCTAGTGGTTCATCTTATGTCACGCAGTATTTT. It yields the protein CASGSSYVTQYF.

This clone has just a few counts. A junction end diverges from the germline sequence, so it may reflect a read error. This chain joins TRBV2 and TRBJ2-3; 8 bases are a match to TRBD1. The CDR3 contains 15 residues. Germline loops: CDR1 SNHLY, CDR2 FYNNEI. The CDR3 region is CASVRYRGSIDTQYF. CDR3 DNA: TGTGCCAGCGTCCGCTACAGGGGGAGCATAGATACGCAGTATTTT.

V is TRBV18 and J is TRBJ1-1; D gene unclear. Trimming removed 6 bases at V and 5 bases at J, with 16 bases between. In germline, CDR1 is KGHSH, CDR2 LQKENI. The CDR3 is 14 residues long. CDR3 in amino acids: CASSPRELRTEAFF. The DNA for the CDR3 is TGTGCCAGCTCGCCCCGGGAACTCAGGACTGAAGCTTTCTTT.

V usage is TRBV7-2 and J usage is TRBJ1-5; a possible D gene is TRBD1 (6 bases). CDR1 and CDR2 from the germline V gene are SGHTA and FQGNSA. V was cut by 4 bases and J by 0 bases, with 10 bases left in between. The CDR3 totals 15 residues. Here the CDR3 DNA reads TGTGCCAGCAGCTCGGACAGAACTAGCAATCAGCCCCAGCATTTT. Protein: CASSSDRTSNQPQHF. Filled out from reference TRBV7-2 and TRBJ1-5, the complete variable domain reads GAGVSQSPSNKVTEKGKDVELRCDPISGHTALYWYRQSLGQGLEFLIYFQGNSAPDKSGLPSDRFSAERTGGSVSTLTIQRTQQEDSAVYLCASSSDRTSNQPQHFGDGTRLSIL.

V and J are TRBV6-4 and TRBJ2-1; D is uncertain. This CDR3 comprises 14 residues. V was pared by 5 bases and J by 8 bases, with 16 bases between. Per germline, CDR1 MRHNA and CDR2 SNTAGT. CDR3 protein: CASSSDPPGHEQFF. CDR3 sequence (DNA): TGTGCCAGCAGTTCGGACCCACCTGGCCATGAGCAGTTCTTC.

The chain uses TRBV7-9 and TRBJ1-1, with no clear D. Trimming took 7 bases from V and 3 from J, leaving 12 bases between them. This CDR3 is 13 amino acids long. Germline V gene data show CDR1 as SEHNR and CDR2 as FQNEAQ (reference sequence). The CDR3 bases are TGTGCCAGCATCCGCTCGGTGGACACTGAAGCTTTCTTT. Protein sequence: CASIRSVDTEAFF.

V and J are TRBV18 and TRBJ1-5; D is unresolved. Deletions cut 6 bases from V and 1 base from J, with 10 bases between. Germline loops: CDR1 KGHSH, CDR2 LQKENI. This CDR3 is 14 amino acids long. CDR3 DNA: TGTGCCAGCTCCCTCCAGGAGAGCAATCAGCCCCAGCATTTT. Translating it yields CASSLQESNQPQHF.

The V gene is TRBV5-1, the J gene TRBJ1-3; TRBD1 agrees at 8 bases. In germline, CDR1 is SGHRS, CDR2 YFSETQ. The CDR3 length is 15 residues. The V and J ends lost 4 bases and 4 bases, in that order; junction bases with no gene match: 7. The CDR3 DNA reads TGCGCCAGCAGCCCATGGACAGGGTCAGGAAACACCATATATTTT. Its protein product is CASSPWTGSGNTIYF.

The chain carries TRBV5-1 and TRBJ2-1; D is undetermined. The CDR3 spans 16 residues. V was trimmed by 0 bases and J by 10 bases, leaving 20 bases between them. Germline V gene data show CDR1 as SGHRS and CDR2 as YFSETQ. For the CDR3, the DNA is TGCGCCAGCAGCTTGGCCGCTTTTGGTGAAGCGACCGAGCAGTTCTTC. Translation: CASSLAAFGEATEQFF.

The chain carries TRBV27 and TRBJ2-7; TRBD2 might be the D (5 bases). Germline V gives CDR1 MNHEY, CDR2 SMNVEV (reference sequence). The CDR3 is 14 amino acids. Trimming removed 5 bases at V and 0 bases at J, with 11 bases between. The chain's CDR3 is CASSAGLHSYEQYF. CDR3 sequence (DNA): TGTGCCAGCAGTGCCGGACTGCACTCCTACGAGCAGTACTTC.

The chain has TRBV7-9 and TRBJ1-4; no firm D call. V was shortened by 5 bases and J by 0 bases, with 13 bases between the two germline ends. The germline V gene encodes CDR1 SEHNR and CDR2 FQNEAQ (reference sequence). The CDR3 has 16 residues. The chain's CDR3 is CASSQKAFATNEKLFF. The CDR3 bases are TGTGCCAGCAGCCAGAAGGCTTTTGCAACTAATGAAAAACTGTTTTTT.

V is TRBV5-4 and J is TRBJ2-2; tentative D call: TRBD2 (6 bases). The CDR3 is made up of 15 amino acids. V shed 4 bases and J shed 3 bases, with 13 bases lying between them. The germline V gene has CDR1 SGHNT and CDR2 YYREEE (reference sequence). CDR3 sequence: CASSLPGTYTGELFF. The CDR3 DNA is TGTGCCAGCAGCCTCCCCGGGACTTACACCGGGGAGCTGTTTTTT.

The genes are TRBV5-5 and TRBJ2-7, with D possibly TRBD2 on 6 matching bases. CDR3 length: 18 residues. The V gene lost 1 base and the J gene lost 0 bases, with 20 bases spanning the gap. CDR1 is SGHKS, CDR2 YYEKEE, per germline (reference sequence). The CDR3 loop reads CASSLFHSVGLNSYEQYF. CDR3 in DNA: TGTGCCAGCAGCTTGTTTCATAGCGTGGGACTGAACTCCTACGAGCAGTACTTC.

This chain uses TRBV6-1 with TRBJ2-7; 9 bases agree with TRBD1. J lost 3 bases, V lost 6 bases, and 9 bases had no gene match. Germline loops: CDR1 MNHNS, CDR2 SASEGT. The CDR3 sequence is 15 residues long. CDR3 nucleotide sequence: TGTGCCAGCAGATACCCACAGGGGGCGGTCTACGAGCAGTACTTC. Its protein is CASRYPQGAVYEQYF.

The chain employs TRBV10-3 and TRBJ2-1; TRBD2 aligns across 9 bases. V was clipped by 8 bases and J by 6 bases; unmatched bases: 14. CDR3 size: 16 residues. Germline CDR1 reads ENHRY; CDR2 reads SYGVKD. The chain's CDR3 is CAIPPFWISGSNEQFF. Here the CDR3 DNA reads TGTGCCATCCCACCCTTTTGGATTAGCGGGAGCAATGAGCAGTTCTTC.

The rearrangement joins TRBV7-9 to TRBJ2-1, with 7 bases lining up with TRBD2. Germline V gene lookup returns CDR1 SEHNR and CDR2 FQNEAQ (reference sequence). The CDR3 has 16 amino acids. J was trimmed by 4 bases and V by 5 bases; bases with no gene match: 11. CDR3 DNA sequence: TGTGCCAGCAGCCCCCTCAGGGCTAGCGGTTACAATGAGCAGTTCTTC. It translates to CASSPLRASGYNEQFF.

This sequence joins TRBV28 and TRBJ1-4, with D unclear. Deletions cut 5 bases from V and 6 bases from J, with 7 bases between. The CDR3 runs to 12 residues. CDR1 MDHEN and CDR2 SYDVKM come from the germline V gene. Here the CDR3 DNA reads TGTGCCAGCAGTCTTCCTCATGAAAAACTGTTTTTT. Amino acid sequence: CASSLPHEKLFF.

The rearrangement uses TRBV5-1 and TRBJ2-1, with D perhaps TRBD2 (5 bases). Per the germline V gene, CDR1 is SGHRS and CDR2 is YFSETQ. V lost 3 bases and J 0 bases, leaving 7 bases between the germline ends. This CDR3 has 14 residues. The CDR3 loop is CASSSDFSYNEQFF. CDR3 DNA sequence: TGCGCCAGCAGCTCGGACTTCTCCTACAATGAGCAGTTCTTC.

The chain recombines TRBV18 with TRBJ2-2; D is possibly TRBD2 (6 bases). This CDR3 has 15 amino acids. The germline V gene has CDR1 KGHSH and CDR2 LQKENI. With 0 bases removed from V and 4 bases from J, the gap between germline ends came to 9 bases. For the CDR3, the DNA is TGTGCCAGCTCACCACCCGCCGGGAGCACCGGGGAGCTGTTTTTT. Its translation: CASSPPAGSTGELFF.

V gene TRBV7-2 combines with J gene TRBJ1-3; D is undetermined. CDR3 length: 13 residues. From germline, CDR1 is SGHTA and CDR2 FQGNSA. V lost 3 bases, J lost 2 bases, and 5 bases lay in between. The CDR3 DNA follows: TGTGCCAGCAGCTTCTCTACTGGAAACACCATATATTTT. It specifies CASSFSTGNTIYF.

The gene calls are TRBV9 and TRBJ2-7; 7 bases map to TRBD1. Germline CDR1 SGDLS, CDR2 YYNGEE. The CDR3 runs 14 residues. J lost 5 bases, V lost 4 bases, and 9 bases had no gene match. The CDR3 loop reads CASSHGQAFNEQYF. CDR3 bases: TGTGCCAGCAGCCACGGACAGGCTTTTAACGAGCAGTACTTC.

The chain couples TRBV27 to TRBJ2-2, with TRBD1 identical over 8 bases. The germline gives CDR1 MNHEY, CDR2 SMNVEV (reference sequence). The CDR3 has 13 residues. The V segment lost 8 bases and the J segment 7 bases; nucleotides outside the gene matches: 6. CDR3 loop: CASSDRAGGELFF. The CDR3 DNA reads as TGTGCCAGCTCGGACAGGGCGGGCGGGGAGCTGTTTTTT.

The chain recombines TRBV7-6 with TRBJ2-3; either TRBD1 or TRBD2 may fit D (6 bases each). Germline CDR1 reads SGHVS; CDR2 reads FNYEAQ. V lost 4 bases to trimming and J lost 0 bases, with 14 bases between them. CDR3 length: 16 residues. The CDR3 DNA sequence: TGTGCCAGCAGCTCAATAGGGGGGTTGAGCACAGATACGCAGTATTTT. Encoded protein: CASSSIGGLSTDTQYF.

The chain employs TRBV19 and TRBJ1-1, with D possibly being TRBD1 (5 bases). CDR3 size: 13 residues. The V gene's germline CDR1 is LNHDA and CDR2 SQIVND (reference sequence). The V and J ends lost 4 bases and 5 bases respectively, with 11 bases between them. CDR3 DNA sequence: TGTGCCAGTAGTAGGGGGGTTGGAACTGAAGCTTTCTTT. Its protein product is CASSRGVGTEAFF.

This chain uses TRBV7-6 with TRBJ2-2; D remains ambiguous. V was shortened by 1 base and J by 1 base, with 10 bases between the two germline ends. CDR1 and CDR2 from the germline V gene are SGHVS and FNYEAQ. The length of the CDR3 is 16 residues. The CDR3 region is CASSLVPGMNTGELFF. CDR3 in DNA: TGTGCCAGCAGCTTAGTACCAGGCATGAACACCGGGGAGCTGTTTTTT. Supplemented by reference TRBV7-6 and TRBJ2-2, the full variable domain reads GAGVSQSPRYKVTKRGQDVALRCDPISGHVSLYWYRQALGQGPEFLTYFNYEAQQDKSGLPNDRFSAERPEGSISTLTIQRTEQRDSAMYRCASSLVPGMNTGELFFGEGSRLTVL.